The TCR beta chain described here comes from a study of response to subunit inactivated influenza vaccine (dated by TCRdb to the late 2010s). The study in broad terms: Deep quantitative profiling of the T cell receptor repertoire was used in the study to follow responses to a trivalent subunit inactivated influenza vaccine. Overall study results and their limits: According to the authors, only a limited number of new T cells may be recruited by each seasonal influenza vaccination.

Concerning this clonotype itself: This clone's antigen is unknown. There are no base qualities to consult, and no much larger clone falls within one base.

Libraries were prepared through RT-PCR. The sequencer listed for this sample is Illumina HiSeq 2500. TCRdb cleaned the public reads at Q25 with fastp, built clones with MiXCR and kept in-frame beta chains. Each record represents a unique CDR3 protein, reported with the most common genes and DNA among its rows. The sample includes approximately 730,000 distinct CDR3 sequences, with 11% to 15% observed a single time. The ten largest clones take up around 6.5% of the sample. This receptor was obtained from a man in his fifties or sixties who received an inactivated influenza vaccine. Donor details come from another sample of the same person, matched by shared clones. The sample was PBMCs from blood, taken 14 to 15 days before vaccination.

CDR3 reads: CASSRDRLAKNIQYF. The nucleotide sequence reads TGTGCCAGCAGTCGGGACCGACTTGCCAAAAACATTCAGTACTTC. The chain couples TRBV12-3 or TRBV12-4 to TRBJ2-4; the D region is possibly TRBD1 or TRBD2, each matching across 5 bases. Trimming costs V 5 bases and J 1 base, and their ends lie 12 bases apart. From the cysteine through the phenylalanine, the CDR3 covers 15 amino acids. Only CDR3 DNA is held: 45 bases, read in frame from base 1.